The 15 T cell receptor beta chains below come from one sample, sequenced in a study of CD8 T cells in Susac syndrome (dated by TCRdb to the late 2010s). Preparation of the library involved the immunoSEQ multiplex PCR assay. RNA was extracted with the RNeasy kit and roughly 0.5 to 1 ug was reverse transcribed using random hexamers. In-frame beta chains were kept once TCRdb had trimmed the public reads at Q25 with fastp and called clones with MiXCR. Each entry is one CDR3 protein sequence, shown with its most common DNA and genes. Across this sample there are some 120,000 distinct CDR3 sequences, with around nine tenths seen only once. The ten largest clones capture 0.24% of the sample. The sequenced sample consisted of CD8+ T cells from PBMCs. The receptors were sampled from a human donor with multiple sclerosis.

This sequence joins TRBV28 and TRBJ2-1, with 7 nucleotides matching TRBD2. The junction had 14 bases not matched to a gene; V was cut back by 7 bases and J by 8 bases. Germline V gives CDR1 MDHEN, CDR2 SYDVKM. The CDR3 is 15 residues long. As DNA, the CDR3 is TGTGCCAGCACCCCGGTCCGGGGAGGGGCTCATGAGCAGTTCTTC. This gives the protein CASTPVRGGAHEQFF.

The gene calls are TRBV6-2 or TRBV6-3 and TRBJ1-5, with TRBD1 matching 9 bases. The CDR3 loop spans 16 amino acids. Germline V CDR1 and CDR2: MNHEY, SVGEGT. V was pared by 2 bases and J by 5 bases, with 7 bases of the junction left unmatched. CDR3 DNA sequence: TGTGCCAGCAGTTACCCGTACAGGGGGCTGGATCAGCCCCAGCATTTT. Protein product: CASSYPYRGLDQPQHF.

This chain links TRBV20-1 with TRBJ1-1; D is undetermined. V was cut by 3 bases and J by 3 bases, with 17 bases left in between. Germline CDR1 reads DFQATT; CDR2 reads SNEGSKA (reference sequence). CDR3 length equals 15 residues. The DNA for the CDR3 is TGCAGTGCTAGTTCGTTGGACGCAGACTACACTGAAGCTTTCTTT. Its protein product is CSASSLDADYTEAFF.

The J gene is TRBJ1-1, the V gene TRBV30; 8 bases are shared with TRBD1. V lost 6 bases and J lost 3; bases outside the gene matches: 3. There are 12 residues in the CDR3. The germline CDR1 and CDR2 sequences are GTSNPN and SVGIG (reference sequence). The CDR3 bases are TGTGCCTGTTTACAGGGGGACACTGAAGCTTTCTTT. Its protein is CACLQGDTEAFF.

The CDR3, as DNA: TGCAGCGTCGACCCGGGAGGACCCTATGGCTACACCTTC. It codes for CSVDPGGPYGYTF. The chain combines TRBV29-1 with TRBJ1-2; no clear D. The CDR3 is 13 amino acids. Between the trimmed V and J ends, which lost 6 bases and 4 bases, there was a span of 15 bases. Germline V gene lookup returns CDR1 SQVTM and CDR2 ANQGSEA.

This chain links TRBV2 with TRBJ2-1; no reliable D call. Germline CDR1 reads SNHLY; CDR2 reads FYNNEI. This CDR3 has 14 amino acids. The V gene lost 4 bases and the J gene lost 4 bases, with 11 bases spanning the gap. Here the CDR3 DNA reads TGTGCCAGCAGTGTTGAGACTCAATACAATGAGCAGTTCTTC. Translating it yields CASSVETQYNEQFF.

The CDR3 reads CASSAEGATTGKLFF. CDR3 DNA sequence: TGTGCCAGCAGTGCAGAGGGGGCGACCACGGGAAAACTGTTTTTT. The chain uses TRBV6-6 and TRBJ1-4; 7 bases match TRBD1. Germline CDR1 and CDR2: MNHNY and SVGAGI (reference sequence). The CDR3 sequence is 15 residues long. V was pared by 5 bases and J by 10 bases, with 13 bases of the junction left unmatched.

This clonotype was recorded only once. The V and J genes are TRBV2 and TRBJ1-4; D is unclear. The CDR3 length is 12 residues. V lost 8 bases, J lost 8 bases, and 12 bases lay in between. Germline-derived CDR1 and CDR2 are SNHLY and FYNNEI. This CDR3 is CASGRAGEKLFF. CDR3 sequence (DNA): TGTGCCAGCGGGAGGGCCGGAGAAAAACTGTTTTTT. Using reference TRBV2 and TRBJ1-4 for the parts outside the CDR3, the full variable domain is EPEVTQTPSHQVTQMGQEVILRCVPISNHLYFYWYRQILGQKVEFLVSFYNNEISEKSEIFDDQFSVERPDGSNFTLKIRSTKLEDSAMYFCASGRAGEKLFFGSGTQLSVL.

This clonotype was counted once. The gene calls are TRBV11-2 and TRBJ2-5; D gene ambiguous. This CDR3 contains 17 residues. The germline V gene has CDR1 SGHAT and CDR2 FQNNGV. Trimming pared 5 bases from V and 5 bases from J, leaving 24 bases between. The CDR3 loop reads CASSKRAGGQKGETQYF. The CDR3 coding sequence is TGTGCCAGCAGCAAAAGGGCCGGCGGTCAGAAAGGGGAGACCCAGTACTTC.

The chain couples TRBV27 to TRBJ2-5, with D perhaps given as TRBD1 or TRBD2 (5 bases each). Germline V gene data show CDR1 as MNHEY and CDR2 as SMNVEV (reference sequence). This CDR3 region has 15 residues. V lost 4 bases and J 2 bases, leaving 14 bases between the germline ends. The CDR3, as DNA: TGTGCCAGCAGTTCACTCTGGGGGATTCAAGAGACCCAGTACTTC. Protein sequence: CASSSLWGIQETQYF.

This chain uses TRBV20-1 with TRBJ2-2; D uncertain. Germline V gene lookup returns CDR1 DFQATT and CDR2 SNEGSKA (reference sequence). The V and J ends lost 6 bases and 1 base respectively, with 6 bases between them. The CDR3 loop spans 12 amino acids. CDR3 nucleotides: TGCAGTGCGCGTCTGAACACCGGGGAGCTGTTTTTT. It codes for CSARLNTGELFF.

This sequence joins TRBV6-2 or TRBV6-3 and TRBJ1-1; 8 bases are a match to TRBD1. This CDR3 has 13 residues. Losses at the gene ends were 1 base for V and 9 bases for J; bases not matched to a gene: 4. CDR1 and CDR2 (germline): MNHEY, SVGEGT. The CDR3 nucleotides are TGTGCCAGCAGTTACTGGGACAGGTATCAAGCTTTCTTT. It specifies CASSYWDRYQAFF.

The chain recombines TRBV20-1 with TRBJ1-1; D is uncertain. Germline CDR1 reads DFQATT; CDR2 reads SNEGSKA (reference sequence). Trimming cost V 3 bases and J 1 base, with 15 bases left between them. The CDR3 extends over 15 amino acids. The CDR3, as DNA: TGCAGTGCTAGGGACTCTACCAGCGGGAACACTGAAGCTTTCTTT. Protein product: CSARDSTSGNTEAFF.

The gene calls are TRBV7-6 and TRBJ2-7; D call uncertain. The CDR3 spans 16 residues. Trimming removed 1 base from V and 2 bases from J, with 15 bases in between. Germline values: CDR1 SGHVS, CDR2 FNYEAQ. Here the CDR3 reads CASSLEVVGKAYEQYF. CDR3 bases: TGTGCCAGCAGCTTAGAGGTTGTAGGGAAGGCCTACGAGCAGTACTTC. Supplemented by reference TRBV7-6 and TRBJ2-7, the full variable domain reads GAGVSQSPRYKVTKRGQDVALRCDPISGHVSLYWYRQALGQGPEFLTYFNYEAQQDKSGLPNDRFSAERPEGSISTLTIQRTEQRDSAMYRCASSLEVVGKAYEQYFGPGTRLTVT.

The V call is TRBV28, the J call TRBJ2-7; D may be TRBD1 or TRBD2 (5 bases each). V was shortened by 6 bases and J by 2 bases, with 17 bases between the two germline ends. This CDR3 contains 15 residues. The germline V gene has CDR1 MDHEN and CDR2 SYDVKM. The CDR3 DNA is TGTGCCAGCAGAACGGTGGGGACGGCACCCTACGAGCAGTACTTC. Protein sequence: CASRTVGTAPYEQYF.